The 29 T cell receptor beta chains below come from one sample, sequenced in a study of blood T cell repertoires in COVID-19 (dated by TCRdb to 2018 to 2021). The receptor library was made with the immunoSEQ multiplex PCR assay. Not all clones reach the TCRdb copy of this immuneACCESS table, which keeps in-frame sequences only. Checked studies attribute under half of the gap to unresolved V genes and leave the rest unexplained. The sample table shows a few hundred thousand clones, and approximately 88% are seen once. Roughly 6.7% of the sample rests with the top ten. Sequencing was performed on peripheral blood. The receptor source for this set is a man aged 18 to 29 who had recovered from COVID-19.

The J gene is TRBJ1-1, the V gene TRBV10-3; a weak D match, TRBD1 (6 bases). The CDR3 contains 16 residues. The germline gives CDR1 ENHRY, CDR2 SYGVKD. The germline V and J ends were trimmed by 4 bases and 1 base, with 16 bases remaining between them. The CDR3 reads CAISGDRDTSNTEAFF. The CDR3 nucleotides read TGTGCCATCAGTGGGGACCGGGACACATCGAACACTGAAGCTTTCTTT.

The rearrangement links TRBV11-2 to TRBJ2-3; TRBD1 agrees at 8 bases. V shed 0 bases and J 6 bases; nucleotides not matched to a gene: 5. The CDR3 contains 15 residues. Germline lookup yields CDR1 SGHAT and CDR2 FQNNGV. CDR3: CASSLDPWTGDTQYF. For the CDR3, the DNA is TGTGCCAGCAGCTTAGACCCCTGGACAGGGGATACGCAGTATTTT.

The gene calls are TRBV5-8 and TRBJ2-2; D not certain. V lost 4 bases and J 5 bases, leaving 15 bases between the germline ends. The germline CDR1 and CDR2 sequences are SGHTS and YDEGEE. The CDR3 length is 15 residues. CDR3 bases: TGTGCCAGCAGCCCCACGTTGCGGATGACCGGGGAGCTGTTTTTT. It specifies CASSPTLRMTGELFF.

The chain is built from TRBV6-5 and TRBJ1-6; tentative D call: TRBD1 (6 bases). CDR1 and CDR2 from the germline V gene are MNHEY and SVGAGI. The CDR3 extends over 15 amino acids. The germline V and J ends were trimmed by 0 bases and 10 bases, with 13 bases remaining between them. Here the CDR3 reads CASSYSKQGESPLHF. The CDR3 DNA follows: TGTGCCAGCAGTTACTCGAAACAGGGTGAATCACCCCTCCACTTT.

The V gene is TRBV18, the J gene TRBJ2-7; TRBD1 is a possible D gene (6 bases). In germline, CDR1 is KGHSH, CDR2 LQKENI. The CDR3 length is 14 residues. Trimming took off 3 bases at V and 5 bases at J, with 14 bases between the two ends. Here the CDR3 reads CASSPQNRENEQYF. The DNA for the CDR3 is TGTGCCAGCTCACCTCAAAACAGGGAGAACGAGCAGTACTTC.

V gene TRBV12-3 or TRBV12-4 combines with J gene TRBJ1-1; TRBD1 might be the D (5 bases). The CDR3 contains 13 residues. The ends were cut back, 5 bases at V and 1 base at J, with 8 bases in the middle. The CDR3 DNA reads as TGTGCCAGCAGTCCCACAGGGAACACTGAAGCTTTCTTT. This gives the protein CASSPTGNTEAFF.

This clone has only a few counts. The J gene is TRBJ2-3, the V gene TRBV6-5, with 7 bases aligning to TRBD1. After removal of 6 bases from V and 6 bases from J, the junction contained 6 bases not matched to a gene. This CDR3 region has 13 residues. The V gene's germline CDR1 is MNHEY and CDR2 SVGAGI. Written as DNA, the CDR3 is TGTGCCAGCAGAGGGGGCCGGAGGGATACGCAGTATTTT. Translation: CASRGGRRDTQYF.

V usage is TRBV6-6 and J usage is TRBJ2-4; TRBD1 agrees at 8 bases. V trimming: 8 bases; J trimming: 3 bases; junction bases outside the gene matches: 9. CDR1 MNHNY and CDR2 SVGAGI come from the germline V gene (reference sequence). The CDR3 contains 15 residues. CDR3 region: CASQDKDRDKNIQYF. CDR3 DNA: TGTGCCAGCCAAGATAAGGACAGGGACAAAAACATTCAGTACTTC.

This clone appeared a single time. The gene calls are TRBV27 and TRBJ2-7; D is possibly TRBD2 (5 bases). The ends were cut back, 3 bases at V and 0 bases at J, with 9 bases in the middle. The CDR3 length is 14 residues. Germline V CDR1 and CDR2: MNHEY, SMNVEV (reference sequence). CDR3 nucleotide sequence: TGTGCCAGCAGTTTGGGGAGAAGCTCCTACGAGCAGTACTTC. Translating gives CASSLGRSSYEQYF.

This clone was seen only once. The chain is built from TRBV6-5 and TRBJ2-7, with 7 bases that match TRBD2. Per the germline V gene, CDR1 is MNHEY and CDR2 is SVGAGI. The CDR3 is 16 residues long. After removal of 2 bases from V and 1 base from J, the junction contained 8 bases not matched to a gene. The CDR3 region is CASSYVRQRGSYEQYF. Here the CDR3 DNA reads TGTGCCAGCAGTTACGTGAGACAGCGGGGTTCCTACGAGCAGTACTTC.

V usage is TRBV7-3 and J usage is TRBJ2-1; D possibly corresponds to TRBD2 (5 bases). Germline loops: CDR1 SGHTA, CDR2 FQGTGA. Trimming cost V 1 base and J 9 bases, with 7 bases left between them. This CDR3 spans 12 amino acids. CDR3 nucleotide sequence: TGTGCCAGCAGCTTAAAGGCGGGTGAGCAGTTCTTC. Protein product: CASSLKAGEQFF.

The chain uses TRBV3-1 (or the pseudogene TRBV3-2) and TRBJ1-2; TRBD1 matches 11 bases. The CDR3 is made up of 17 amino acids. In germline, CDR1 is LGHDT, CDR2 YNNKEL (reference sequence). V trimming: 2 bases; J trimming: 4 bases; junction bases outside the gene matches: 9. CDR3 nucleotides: TGTGCCAGCAGCCAACTCACCGGACAGGGGGCGGTCTATGGCTACACCTTC. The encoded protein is CASSQLTGQGAVYGYTF.

CDR3 DNA: TGTGCCAGCAGTTTGGGACTAGCAAACATTCAGTACTTC. Protein product: CASSLGLANIQYF. The chain links TRBV28 to TRBJ2-4; 9 bases line up with TRBD2. V dropped 3 bases and J dropped 6; count of bases not matched to a gene: 0. The CDR3 sequence is 13 residues long. Germline values: CDR1 MDHEN, CDR2 SYDVKM.

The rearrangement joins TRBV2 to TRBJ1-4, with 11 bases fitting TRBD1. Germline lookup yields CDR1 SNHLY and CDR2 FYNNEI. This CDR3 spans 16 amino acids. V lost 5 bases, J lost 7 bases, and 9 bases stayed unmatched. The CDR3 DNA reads TGTGCCAGCAGTATGGACAGGGGGCGATTCGGTGAAAAACTGTTTTTT. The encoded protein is CASSMDRGRFGEKLFF.

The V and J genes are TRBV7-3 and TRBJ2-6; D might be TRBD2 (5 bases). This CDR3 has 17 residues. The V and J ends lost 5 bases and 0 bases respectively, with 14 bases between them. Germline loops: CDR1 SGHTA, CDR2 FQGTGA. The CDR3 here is CASSPQRGSSGANVLTF. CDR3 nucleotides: TGTGCCAGCAGCCCACAAAGAGGGAGCTCTGGGGCCAACGTCCTGACTTTC.

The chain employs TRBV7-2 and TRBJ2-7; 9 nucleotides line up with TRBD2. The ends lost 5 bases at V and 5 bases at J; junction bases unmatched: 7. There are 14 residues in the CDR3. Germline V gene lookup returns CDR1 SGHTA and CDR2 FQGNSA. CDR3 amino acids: CASSQKRTSDEQYF. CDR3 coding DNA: TGTGCCAGCAGCCAGAAACGGACTAGCGACGAGCAGTACTTC.

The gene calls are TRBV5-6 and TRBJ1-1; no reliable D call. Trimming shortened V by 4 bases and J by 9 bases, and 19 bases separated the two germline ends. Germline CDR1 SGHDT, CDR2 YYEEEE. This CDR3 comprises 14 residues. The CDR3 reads CASSLVAGVPKAFF. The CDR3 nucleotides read TGTGCCAGCAGCCTTGTGGCCGGGGTACCGAAAGCTTTCTTT.

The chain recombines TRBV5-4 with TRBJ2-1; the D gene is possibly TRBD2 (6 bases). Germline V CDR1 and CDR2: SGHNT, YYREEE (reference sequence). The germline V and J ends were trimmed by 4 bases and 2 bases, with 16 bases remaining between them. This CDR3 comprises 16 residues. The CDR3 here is CASSPLGSGPYNEQFF. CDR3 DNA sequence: TGTGCCAGCAGCCCCCTGGGTAGCGGACCCTACAATGAGCAGTTCTTC.

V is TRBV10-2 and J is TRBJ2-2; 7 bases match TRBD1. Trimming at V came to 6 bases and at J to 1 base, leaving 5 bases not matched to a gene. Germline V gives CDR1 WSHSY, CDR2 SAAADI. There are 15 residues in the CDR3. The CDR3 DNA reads TGCGCCAGCAGGGGGACAGCCCTGAACACCGGGGAGCTGTTTTTT. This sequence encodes CASRGTALNTGELFF.

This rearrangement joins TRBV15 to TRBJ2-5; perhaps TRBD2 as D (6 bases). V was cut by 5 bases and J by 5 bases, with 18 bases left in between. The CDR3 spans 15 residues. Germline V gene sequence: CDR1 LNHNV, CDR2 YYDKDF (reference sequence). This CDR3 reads CATSFTQGGAETQYF. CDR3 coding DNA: TGTGCCACCAGCTTCACCCAAGGAGGGGCGGAGACCCAGTACTTC.

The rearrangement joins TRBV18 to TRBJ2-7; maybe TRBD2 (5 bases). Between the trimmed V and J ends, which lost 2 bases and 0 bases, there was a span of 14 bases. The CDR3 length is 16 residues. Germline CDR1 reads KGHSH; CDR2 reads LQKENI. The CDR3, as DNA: TGTGCCAGCTCACCAATGGCCGGGGAACTCTCCTACGAGCAGTACTTC. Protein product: CASSPMAGELSYEQYF.

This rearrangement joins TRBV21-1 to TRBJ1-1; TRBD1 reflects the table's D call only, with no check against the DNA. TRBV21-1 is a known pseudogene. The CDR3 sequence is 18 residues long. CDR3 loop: CASSNSNRTGAGDTEAFF. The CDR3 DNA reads TGTGCCAGCAGCAATTCTAATCGCACAGGGGCAGGGGACACTGAAGCTTTCTTT.

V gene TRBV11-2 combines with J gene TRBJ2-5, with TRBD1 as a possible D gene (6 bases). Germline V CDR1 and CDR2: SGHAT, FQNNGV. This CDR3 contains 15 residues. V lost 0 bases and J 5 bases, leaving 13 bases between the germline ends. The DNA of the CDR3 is TGTGCCAGCAGCTTAGATCTTTCAGGGGCCGAGACCCAGTACTTC. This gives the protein CASSLDLSGAETQYF. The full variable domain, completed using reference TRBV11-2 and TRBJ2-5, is EAGVAQSPRYKIIEKRQSVAFWCNPISGHATLYWYQQILGQGPKLLIQFQNNGVVDDSQLPKDRFSAERLKGVDSTLKIQPAKLEDSAVYLCASSLDLSGAETQYFGPGTRLLVL.

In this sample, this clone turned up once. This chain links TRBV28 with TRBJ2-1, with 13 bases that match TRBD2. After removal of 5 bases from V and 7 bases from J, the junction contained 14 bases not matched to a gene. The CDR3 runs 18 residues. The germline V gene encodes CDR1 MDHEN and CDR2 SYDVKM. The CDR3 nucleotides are TGTGCCAGCAGTGATGGACTAGCGGGAGCTCGTCGTTGGAATGAGCAGTTCTTC. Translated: CASSDGLAGARRWNEQFF.

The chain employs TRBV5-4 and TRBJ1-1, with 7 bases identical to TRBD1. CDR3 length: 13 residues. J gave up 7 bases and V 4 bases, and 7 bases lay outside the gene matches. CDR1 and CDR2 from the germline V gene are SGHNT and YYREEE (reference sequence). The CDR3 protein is CASSLGQLNEAFF. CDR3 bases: TGTGCCAGCAGCCTGGGACAGCTTAATGAAGCTTTCTTT.

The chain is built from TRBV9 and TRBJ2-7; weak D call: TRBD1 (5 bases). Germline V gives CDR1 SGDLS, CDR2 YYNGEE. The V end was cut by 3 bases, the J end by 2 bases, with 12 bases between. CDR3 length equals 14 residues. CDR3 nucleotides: TGTGCCAGCAGCGCCCAGGGTTTCCCCTACGAGCAGTACTTC. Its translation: CASSAQGFPYEQYF.

DNA of the CDR3: TGTGCCAGCAGTGAAGGGGTTACGGGGGGCTACACCTTC. This gives the protein CASSEGVTGGYTF. This chain links TRBV2 with TRBJ1-2; no clear D. Trimming pared 1 base from V and 8 bases from J, leaving 11 bases between. Germline V gene sequence: CDR1 SNHLY, CDR2 FYNNEI. This CDR3 contains 13 residues.

The CDR3 here is CASSQAGARSYNEQFF. The CDR3, as DNA: TGTGCCAGCAGCCAGGCGGGGGCACGCTCCTACAATGAGCAGTTCTTC. The rearrangement links TRBV7-9 to TRBJ2-1; perhaps TRBD2 as D (7 bases). Trimming shortened V by 5 bases and J by 0 bases, and 14 bases separated the two germline ends. The germline CDR1 and CDR2 sequences are SEHNR and FQNEAQ (reference sequence). CDR3 length: 16 amino acids.

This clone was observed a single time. CDR3 amino acids: CSASIQGRGNEQFF. Here the CDR3 DNA reads TGCAGTGCTAGTATTCAGGGTCGTGGAAATGAGCAGTTCTTC. V and J are TRBV20-1 and TRBJ2-1; D is possibly TRBD1 (5 bases). CDR3 size: 14 residues. V was pared by 3 bases and J by 7 bases, with 16 bases between. The V gene's germline CDR1 is DFQATT and CDR2 SNEGSKA (reference sequence).